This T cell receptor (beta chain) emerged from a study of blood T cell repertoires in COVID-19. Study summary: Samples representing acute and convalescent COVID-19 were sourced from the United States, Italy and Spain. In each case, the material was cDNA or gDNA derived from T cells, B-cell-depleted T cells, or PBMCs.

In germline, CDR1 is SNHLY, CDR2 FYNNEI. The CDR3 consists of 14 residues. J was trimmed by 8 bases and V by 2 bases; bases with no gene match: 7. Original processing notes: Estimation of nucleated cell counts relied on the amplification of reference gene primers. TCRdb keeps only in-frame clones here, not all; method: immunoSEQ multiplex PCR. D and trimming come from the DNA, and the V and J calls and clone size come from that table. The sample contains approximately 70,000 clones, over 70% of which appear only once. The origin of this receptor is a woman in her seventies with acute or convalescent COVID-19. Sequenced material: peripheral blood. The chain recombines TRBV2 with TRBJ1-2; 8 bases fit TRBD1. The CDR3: CASSESQGAGGYTF. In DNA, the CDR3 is TGTGCCAGCAGTGAATCGCAGGGGGCGGGAGGCTACACCTTC.